Listed below are T cell receptor beta chains from one sample, sequenced in a study of shared clonotypes between healthy human individuals. Method: immunoSEQ multiplex PCR; TCRdb's copy keeps in-frame clones and lacks some. The table has around 1.1 million clones, 75% to 80% seen once. The sequenced material came from memory CD4+ T cells from PBMCs. The receptors derive from a man aged 18 to 30 in good health. Some clones in this sample may be carry-over from other donors' samples. The CDR3 runs from the conserved cysteine through the conserved F or W.

v_call: TRBV11-2
j_call: TRBJ1-2
cdr3_aa: CASSSLTQRDGYTF

v_call: TRBV11-2
j_call: TRBJ2-7
cdr3_aa: CASSLAGREPGEQYF

v_call: TRBV19
j_call: TRBJ2-7
cdr3_aa: CASSIGQHSYEQYF

v_call: TRBV27
j_call: TRBJ2-1
cdr3_aa: CASGSSGISGQFF

v_call: TRBV7-2
j_call: TRBJ2-3
cdr3_aa: CASSPGPTDTQYF

v_call: TRBV29-1
j_call: TRBJ2-3
cdr3_aa: CSVGTGGTDTQYF

v_call: TRBV4-3
j_call: TRBJ2-7
cdr3_aa: CASSRSIAGSYEQYF

v_call: TRBV19
j_call: TRBJ2-7
cdr3_aa: CASSPRLFYEQYF

v_call: TRBV2
j_call: TRBJ2-1
cdr3_aa: CASQGGLRSINEQFF

v_call: TRBV19
j_call: TRBJ1-5
cdr3_aa: CASRWEGISGDQPQHF

v_call: TRBV27
j_call: TRBJ1-3
cdr3_aa: CASSINRDSTIYF

v_call: TRBV5-4
j_call: TRBJ1-1
cdr3_aa: CASSLVGTGNTEAFF

v_call: TRBV5-1
j_call: TRBJ2-7
cdr3_aa: CASSLGGTVSYEQYF

v_call: TRBV27
j_call: TRBJ1-2
cdr3_aa: CASTYRDGYGYTF

v_call: TRBV7-2
j_call: TRBJ2-7
cdr3_aa: CASSLGGIRSYEQYF

v_call: TRBV19
j_call: TRBJ1-4
cdr3_aa: CASSLGRLNEKLFF

v_call: TRBV2
j_call: TRBJ1-1
cdr3_aa: CASSWDRSNTEAFF

v_call: TRBV28
j_call: TRBJ1-5
cdr3_aa: CASSLGLYHPAQHF

v_call: TRBV7-9
j_call: TRBJ2-6
cdr3_aa: CASSLNVLTF

v_call: TRBV11-2
j_call: TRBJ2-1
cdr3_aa: CASSSGDRGRYNEQFF

v_call: TRBV6-6
j_call: TRBJ1-1
cdr3_aa: CASSTTGPNTEAFF

v_call: TRBV6-4
j_call: TRBJ2-2
cdr3_aa: CASSALRTGGELFF

v_call: TRBV18
j_call: TRBJ2-3
cdr3_aa: CASSGRQPADTQYF

v_call: TRBV5-5
j_call: TRBJ2-3
cdr3_aa: CASSLLGGDTDTQYF

v_call: TRBV18
j_call: TRBJ1-1
cdr3_aa: CASSDGGPGGTEAFF

v_call: TRBV7-9
j_call: TRBJ2-5
cdr3_aa: CASSLVAGGETQYF

v_call: TRBV18
j_call: TRBJ1-1
cdr3_aa: CASQGQGATMGAEAFF